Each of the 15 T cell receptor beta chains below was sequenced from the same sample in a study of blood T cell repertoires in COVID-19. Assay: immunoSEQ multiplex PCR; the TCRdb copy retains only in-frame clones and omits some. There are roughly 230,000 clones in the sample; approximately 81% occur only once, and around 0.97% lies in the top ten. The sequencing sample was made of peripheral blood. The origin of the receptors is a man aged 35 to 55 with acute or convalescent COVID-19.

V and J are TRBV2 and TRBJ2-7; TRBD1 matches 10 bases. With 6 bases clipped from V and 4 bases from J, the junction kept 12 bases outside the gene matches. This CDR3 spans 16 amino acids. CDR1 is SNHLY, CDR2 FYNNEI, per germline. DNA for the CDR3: TGTGCCAGCAGATGGGTGGGGACAGGGGAAAAATACGAGCAGTACTTC. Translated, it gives CASRWVGTGEKYEQYF.

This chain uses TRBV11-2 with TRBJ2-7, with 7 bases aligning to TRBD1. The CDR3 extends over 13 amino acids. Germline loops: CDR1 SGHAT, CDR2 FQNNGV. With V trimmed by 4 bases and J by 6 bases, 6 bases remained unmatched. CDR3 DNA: TGTGCCAGCAGCTCGTGGACAGGTTCCGAGCAGTACTTC. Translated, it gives CASSSWTGSEQYF.

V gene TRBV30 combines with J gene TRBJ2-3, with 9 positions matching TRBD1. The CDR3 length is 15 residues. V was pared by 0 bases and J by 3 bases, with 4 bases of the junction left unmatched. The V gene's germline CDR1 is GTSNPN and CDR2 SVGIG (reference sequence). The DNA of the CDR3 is TGTGCCTGGAGTGTGGGTGGACAGGGGACAGATACGCAGTATTTT. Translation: CAWSVGGQGTDTQYF.

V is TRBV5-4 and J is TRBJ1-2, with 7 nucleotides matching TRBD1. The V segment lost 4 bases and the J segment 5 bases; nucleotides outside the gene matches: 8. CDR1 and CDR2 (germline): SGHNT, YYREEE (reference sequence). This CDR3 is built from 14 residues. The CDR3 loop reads CASSPTGAGYGYTF. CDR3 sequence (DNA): TGTGCCAGCAGCCCAACAGGGGCCGGGTATGGCTACACCTTC.

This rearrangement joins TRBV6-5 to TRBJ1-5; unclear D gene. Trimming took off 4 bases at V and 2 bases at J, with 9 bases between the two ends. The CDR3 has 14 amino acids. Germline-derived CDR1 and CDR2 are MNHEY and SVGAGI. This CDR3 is CASSSAGGNQPQHF. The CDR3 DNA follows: TGTGCCAGCAGTTCAGCGGGAGGCAATCAGCCCCAGCATTTT.

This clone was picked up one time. The CDR3 sequence: CASSFKLTGLNTEAFF. As DNA, the CDR3 is TGTGCCAGCAGCTTTAAACTGACAGGGTTGAACACTGAAGCTTTCTTT. The rearrangement links TRBV5-6 to TRBJ1-1; 7 bases align to TRBD1. The germline V gene has CDR1 SGHDT and CDR2 YYEEEE. V trimming: 2 bases; J trimming: 0 bases; junction bases outside the gene matches: 7. The CDR3 extends over 16 amino acids.

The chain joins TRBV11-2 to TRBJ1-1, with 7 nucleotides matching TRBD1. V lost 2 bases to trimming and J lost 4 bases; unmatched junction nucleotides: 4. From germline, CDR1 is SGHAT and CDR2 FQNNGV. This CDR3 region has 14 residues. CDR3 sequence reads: CASSLKQGTTEAFF. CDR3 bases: TGTGCCAGCAGCTTAAAACAGGGGACCACTGAAGCTTTCTTT.

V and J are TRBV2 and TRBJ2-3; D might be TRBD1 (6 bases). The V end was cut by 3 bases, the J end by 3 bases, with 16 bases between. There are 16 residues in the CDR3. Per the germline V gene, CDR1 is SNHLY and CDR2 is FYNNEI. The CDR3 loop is CASSDRGPTRTDTQYF. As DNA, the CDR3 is TGTGCCAGCAGTGACAGGGGCCCAACTAGGACAGATACGCAGTATTTT.

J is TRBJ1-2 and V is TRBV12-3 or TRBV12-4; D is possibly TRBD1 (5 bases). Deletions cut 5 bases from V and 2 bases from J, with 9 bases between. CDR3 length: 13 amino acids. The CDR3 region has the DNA TGTGCCAGCAGTACGACAGAAAACTATGGCTACACCTTC. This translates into CASSTTENYGYTF.

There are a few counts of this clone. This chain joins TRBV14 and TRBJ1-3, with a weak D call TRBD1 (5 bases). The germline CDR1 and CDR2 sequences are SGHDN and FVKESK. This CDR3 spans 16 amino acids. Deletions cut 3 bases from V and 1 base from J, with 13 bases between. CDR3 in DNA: TGTGCCAGCAGCCAGACCTGGGGGGGATCTGGAAACACCATATATTTT. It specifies CASSQTWGGSGNTIYF.

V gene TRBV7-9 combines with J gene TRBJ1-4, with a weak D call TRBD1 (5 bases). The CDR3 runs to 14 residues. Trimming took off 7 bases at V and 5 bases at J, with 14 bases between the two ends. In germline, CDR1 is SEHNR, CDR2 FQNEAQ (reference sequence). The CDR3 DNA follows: TGTGCCAGCACCAGCAGTGGGGGGAATGAAAAACTGTTTTTT. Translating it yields CASTSSGGNEKLFF.

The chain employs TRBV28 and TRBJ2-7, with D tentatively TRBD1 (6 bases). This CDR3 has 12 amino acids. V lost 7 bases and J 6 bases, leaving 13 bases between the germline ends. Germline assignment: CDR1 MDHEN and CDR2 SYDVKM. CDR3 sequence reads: CASTLPRGEQYF. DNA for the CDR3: TGTGCCAGCACCCTTCCCAGGGGCGAGCAGTACTTC.

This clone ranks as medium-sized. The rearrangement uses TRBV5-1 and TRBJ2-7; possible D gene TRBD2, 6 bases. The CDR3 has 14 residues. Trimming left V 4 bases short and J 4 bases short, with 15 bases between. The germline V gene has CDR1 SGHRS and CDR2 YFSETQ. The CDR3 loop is CASSEEGPFYEQYF. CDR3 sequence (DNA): TGCGCCAGCAGCGAGGAGGGTCCCTTTTACGAGCAGTACTTC.

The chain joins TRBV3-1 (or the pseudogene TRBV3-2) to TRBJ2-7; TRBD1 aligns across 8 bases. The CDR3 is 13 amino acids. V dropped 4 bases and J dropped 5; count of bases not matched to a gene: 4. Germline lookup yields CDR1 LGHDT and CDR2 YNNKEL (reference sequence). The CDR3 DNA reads TGTGCCAGCAGCCGACAGGGGAGCGACGAGCAGTACTTC. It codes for CASSRQGSDEQYF.

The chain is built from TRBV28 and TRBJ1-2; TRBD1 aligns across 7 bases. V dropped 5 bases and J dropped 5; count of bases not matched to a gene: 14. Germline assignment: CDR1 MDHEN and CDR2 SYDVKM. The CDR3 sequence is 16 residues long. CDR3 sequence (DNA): TGTGCCAGCAGTCCAGGGGGGAACAGGGGAAGGTATGGCTACACCTTC. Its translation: CASSPGGNRGRYGYTF.